What follows are 6 T cell receptor beta chains derived from one specimen sequenced in a study of blood T cell repertoires in COVID-19. Sequencing was performed with immunoSEQ multiplex PCR; in TCRdb, only in-frame clones are kept and a portion is missing. This sample yields 55,000 to 80,000 clones, of which more than 70% are seen a single time; less than 6.5% belongs to the top ten. The specimen sequenced was peripheral blood. These receptors all stem from a man aged 45-65 years with active COVID-19.

The chain couples TRBV6-5 to TRBJ2-1, with D perhaps TRBD2 (7 bases). V was shortened by 2 bases and J by 6 bases, with 14 bases between the two germline ends. CDR3 length: 15 residues. The germline gives CDR1 MNHEY, CDR2 SVGAGI. The CDR3 bases are TGTGCCAGCAGTTACAGCTCAGGGGAGGGCAATGAGCAGTTCTTC. It is translated as CASSYSSGEGNEQFF.

This clone appeared a few times. The chain joins TRBV6-6 to TRBJ1-6, with D maybe TRBD1 (5 bases). Germline CDR1 reads MNHNY; CDR2 reads SVGAGI (reference sequence). V shed 10 bases and J shed 5 bases, with 15 bases lying between them. This CDR3 is 14 amino acids long. CDR3 amino acids: CATTGGANNSPLHF. The CDR3 DNA follows: TGTGCCACTACGGGAGGGGCCAATAATTCACCCCTCCACTTT.

This clone has a handful of counts. V is TRBV30 and J is TRBJ1-6; unclear D gene. In germline, CDR1 is GTSNPN, CDR2 SVGIG (reference sequence). The CDR3 loop spans 12 amino acids. V gave up 3 bases and J gave up 7 bases, with 7 bases separating them. Written as DNA, the CDR3 is TGTGCCTGGAGCACGGGAAATTCACCCCTCCACTTT. Amino acid sequence: CAWSTGNSPLHF.

V is TRBV19 and J is TRBJ2-2; D may be TRBD1 (6 bases). In germline, CDR1 is LNHDA, CDR2 SQIVND (reference sequence). The ends were cut back, 7 bases at V and 3 bases at J, with 18 bases in the middle. The CDR3 totals 16 residues. CDR3 protein: CASIGPGDGHTGELFF. Here the CDR3 DNA reads TGTGCCAGTATCGGGCCAGGGGACGGGCACACCGGGGAGCTGTTTTTT.

This clone was found a few times. This sequence joins TRBV7-3 and TRBJ2-7, with D uncertain. The CDR3 runs 13 residues. Germline V CDR1 and CDR2: SGHTA, FQGTGA. V was cut by 2 bases and J by 4 bases, with 9 bases left in between. CDR3 sequence reads: CASSLEEQYEQYF. The DNA for the CDR3 is TGTGCCAGCAGCTTAGAGGAGCAGTACGAGCAGTACTTC.

The rearrangement joins TRBV27 to TRBJ2-6; 7 bases fit TRBD1. The CDR3 runs to 15 residues. With 6 bases clipped from V and 3 bases from J, the junction kept 5 bases outside the gene matches. The V gene's germline CDR1 is MNHEY and CDR2 SMNVEV (reference sequence). CDR3 coding DNA: TGTGCCAGCAGCCTGACAGGGAGTGGGGCCAACGTCCTGACTTTC. It codes for CASSLTGSGANVLTF.